The present entry profiles one T cell receptor (beta chain) with its context. Its specific antigen is unknown. It has no much larger one-base neighbor in the sample; base qualities were not kept. The CDR3 regions of human TCRbeta chains were analyzed by immunosequencing. Per the authors' processing: Repertoire TCRs were matched against a reference library of SARS-CoV-2-specific TCRs generated with the MIRA antigen-specificity platform. Breadth meant the fraction of unique TCRs that were SARS-CoV-2-associated, whereas depth meant the fraction of total T cells that were SARS-CoV-2-associated. Using the MIRA data, each spike-specific TCR was assigned both to the spike region to which the TCR was reactive and to a CD4 or CD8 class. Log10-transformed breadth and depth values were compared by one-way ANOVA with Sidak's multiple comparisons tests. TCRdb carries this immuneACCESS record with in-frame sequences only. Its versions omit some clonotypes, under half of them owing to an unresolved V gene in the studies checked, with the rest unexplained. The V and J calls and clone size come from that table; D and trimming were worked out from the DNA. This sample is represented by just under 150,000 clones; more than 70% of them were singletons. Roughly 1.8% of the sample rests with the top ten.

Deletion took 2 bases off V and 4 bases off J, with a span of 14 bases between the germline ends. From the cysteine through the phenylalanine, the CDR3 covers 15 amino acids. CDR3 DNA is the only sequence kept; it has 45 bases, read in frame from the first base. For CDR1 and CDR2, the germline V gene lists MGHRA and YSYEKL. This entry belongs to a study of T cell responses to AZD1222 COVID-19 vaccine (dated by TCRdb to 2020 to 2023). With regard to the full study: A total of 233 trial participants underwent TCR sequencing, of whom 207 received two doses of AZD1222 and about 25 received two doses of the MenACWY control vaccine. Trial participants were enrolled by age into subgroups of 18-55, 56-69 and 70-plus years, and around 150, 29 and 61 TCR-sequenced participants, respectively, were included in these subgroups. The research as a whole found: Most participants were white British and females outnumbered males, and the authors suggested that clonal diversity may have been underestimated. The 56-69-year group was small, and its depth increase did not reach significance, likely because of low power. Spike-specific TCR breadth and depth rose significantly after two AZD1222 doses compared with day 0 and with MenACWY recipients. Because no day 14 peak-response samples were available, the repertoires could be characterized only after the peak T cell response. Reportedly, almost half of the unique spike-specific TCRs recognized epitopes lying outside the regions that are mutated in the B.1.351 and B.1.1.7 variants. Conclusions about previously exposed vaccinees are limited because only a handful of AZD1222 recipients were SARS-CoV-2 seropositive at baseline. The vaccine-associated CD4 TCRs covered the entire spike protein, and the dominant responses fell in regions 160-218 and 743-854.

The sample's time point label, in plain terms: about 28 days (+/-7) after the second vaccine dose. Because spike-specific TCR depth and breadth did not differ between the two schedules, AZD1222 recipients who got a second dose at roughly 4 weeks were pooled with those who got a second dose at roughly 12 weeks. Vaccinee samples were obtained from the UK trials COV001 and COV002, which included a single-blind randomized controlled phase 2/3 trial of AZD1222 (ChAdOx1 nCoV-19) in healthy adults. For TCRbeta chain sequencing, PBMC samples from trial participants were taken at day 0 and at day 28 after the second dose.

Here the sequenced sample was peripheral blood, taken 28 days after the second AZD1222 dose. The receptor was isolated from an adult who received the AZD1222 COVID-19 vaccine. Recombination joined TRBV4-1 with TRBJ1-1, with the D gene not confidently named. The DNA sequence is TGCGCCAGCAGCCAAATCACCAGGTTACGCACTGAAGCTTTCTTT. Translated, it gives CASSQITRLRTEAFF.